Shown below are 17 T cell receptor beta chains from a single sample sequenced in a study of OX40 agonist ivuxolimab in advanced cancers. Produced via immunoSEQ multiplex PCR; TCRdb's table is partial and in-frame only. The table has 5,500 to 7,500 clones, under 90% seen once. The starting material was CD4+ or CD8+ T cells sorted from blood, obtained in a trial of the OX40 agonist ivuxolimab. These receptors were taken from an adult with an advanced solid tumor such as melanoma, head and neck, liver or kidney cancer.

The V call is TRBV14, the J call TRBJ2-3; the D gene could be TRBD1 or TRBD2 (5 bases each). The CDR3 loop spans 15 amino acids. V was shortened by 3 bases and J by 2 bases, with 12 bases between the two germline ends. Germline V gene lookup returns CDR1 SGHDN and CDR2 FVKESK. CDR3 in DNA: TGTGCCAGCAGCCAGGGGACCGGTACCACAGATACGCAGTATTTT. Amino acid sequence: CASSQGTGTTDTQYF. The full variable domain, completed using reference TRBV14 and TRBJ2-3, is EAGVTQFPSHSVIEKGQTVTLRCDPISGHDNLYWYRRVMGKEIKFLLHFVKESKQDESGMPNNRFLAERTGGTYSTLKVQPAELEDSGVYFCASSQGTGTTDTQYFGPGTRLTVL.

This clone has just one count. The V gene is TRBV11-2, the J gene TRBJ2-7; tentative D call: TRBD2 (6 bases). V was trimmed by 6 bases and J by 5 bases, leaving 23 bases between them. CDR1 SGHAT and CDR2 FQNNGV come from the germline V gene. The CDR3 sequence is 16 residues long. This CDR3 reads CASSQSERAGVHEQYF. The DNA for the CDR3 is TGTGCCAGCAGTCAATCTGAGCGAGCGGGTGTACACGAGCAGTACTTC. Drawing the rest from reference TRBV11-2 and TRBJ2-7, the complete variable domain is EAGVAQSPRYKIIEKRQSVAFWCNPISGHATLYWYQQILGQGPKLLIQFQNNGVVDDSQLPKDRFSAERLKGVDSTLKIQPAKLEDSAVYLCASSQSERAGVHEQYFGPGTRLTVT.

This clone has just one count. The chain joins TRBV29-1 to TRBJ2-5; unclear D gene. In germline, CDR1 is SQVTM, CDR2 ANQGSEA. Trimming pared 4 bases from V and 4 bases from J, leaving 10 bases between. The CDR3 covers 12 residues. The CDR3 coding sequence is TGCAGCGTTGTTGGTAGGCCAGAGACCCAGTACTTC. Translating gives CSVVGRPETQYF.

The CDR3 DNA sequence: TGTGCCAGCAGCTTCGGTGACTACCCCCCTGACGAGCAGTACTTC. Encoded protein: CASSFGDYPPDEQYF. This rearrangement joins TRBV7-9 to TRBJ2-7; possibly TRBD2 for D (5 bases). CDR1 and CDR2 (germline): SEHNR, FQNEAQ (reference sequence). The CDR3 has 15 amino acids. V lost 3 bases and J 5 bases, leaving 17 bases between the germline ends.

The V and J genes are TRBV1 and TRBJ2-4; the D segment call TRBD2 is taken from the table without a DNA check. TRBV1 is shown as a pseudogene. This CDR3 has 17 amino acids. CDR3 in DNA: TGCACCAGCAGCCAAGCCCTGATTACTAGAGCCAAAAACATTCAGTACTTC. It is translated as CTSSQALITRAKNIQYF.

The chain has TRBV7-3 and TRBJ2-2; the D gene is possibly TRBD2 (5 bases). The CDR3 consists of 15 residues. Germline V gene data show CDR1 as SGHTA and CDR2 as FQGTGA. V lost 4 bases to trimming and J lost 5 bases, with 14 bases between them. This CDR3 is CASSSLGDGTGELFF. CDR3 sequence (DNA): TGTGCCAGCAGCTCCCTCGGGGATGGGACCGGGGAGCTGTTTTTT.

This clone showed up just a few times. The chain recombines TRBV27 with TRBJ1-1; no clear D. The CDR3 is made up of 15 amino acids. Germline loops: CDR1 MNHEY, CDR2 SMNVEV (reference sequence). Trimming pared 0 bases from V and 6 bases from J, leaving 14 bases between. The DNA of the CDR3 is TGTGCCAGCAGTTTATCGAGGCCTAGCCGCCCTGAAGCTTTCTTT. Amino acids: CASSLSRPSRPEAFF.

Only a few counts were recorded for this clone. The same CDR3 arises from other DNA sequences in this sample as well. In DNA, the CDR3 is TGTGCCAGCAGCGTAGGGTCGCCCGGGGAGCTGTTTTTT. It translates to CASSVGSPGELFF. V is TRBV9 and J is TRBJ2-2; D is uncertain. Trimming removed 0 bases from V and 6 bases from J, with 6 bases in between. The CDR3 spans 13 residues. Germline lookup yields CDR1 SGDLS and CDR2 YYNGEE.

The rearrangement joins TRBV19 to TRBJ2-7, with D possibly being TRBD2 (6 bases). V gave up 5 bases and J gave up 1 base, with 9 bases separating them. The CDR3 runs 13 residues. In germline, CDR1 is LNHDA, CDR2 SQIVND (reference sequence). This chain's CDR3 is CASSVGLSYEQYF. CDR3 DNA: TGTGCCAGTAGTGTGGGACTTTCCTACGAGCAGTACTTC.

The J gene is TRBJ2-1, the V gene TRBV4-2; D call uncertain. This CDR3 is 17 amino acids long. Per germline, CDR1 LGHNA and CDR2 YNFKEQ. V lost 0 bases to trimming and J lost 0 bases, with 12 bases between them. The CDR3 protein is CASSQDLVFSSYNEQFF. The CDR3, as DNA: TGTGCCAGCAGCCAAGATCTGGTGTTCAGCTCCTACAATGAGCAGTTCTTC.

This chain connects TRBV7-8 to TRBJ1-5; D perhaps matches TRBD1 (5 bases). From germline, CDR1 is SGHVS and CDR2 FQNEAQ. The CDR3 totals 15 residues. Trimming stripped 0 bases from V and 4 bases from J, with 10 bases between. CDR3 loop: CASSLASDTNQPQHF. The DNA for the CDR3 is TGTGCCAGCAGCTTAGCCTCGGACACGAATCAGCCCCAGCATTTT.

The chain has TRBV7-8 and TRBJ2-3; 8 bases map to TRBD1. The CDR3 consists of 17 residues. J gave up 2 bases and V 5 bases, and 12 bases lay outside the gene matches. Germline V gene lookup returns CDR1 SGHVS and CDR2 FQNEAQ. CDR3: CASSQPKDRAATDTQYF. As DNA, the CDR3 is TGTGCCAGCAGCCAACCGAAGGACAGGGCAGCCACAGATACGCAGTATTTT.

CDR3 residues: CASSVGTATEAFF. DNA of the CDR3: TGTGCCAGCAGCGTCGGGACCGCCACTGAAGCTTTCTTT. This chain links TRBV9 with TRBJ1-1, with a weak D call TRBD1 (5 bases). This CDR3 has 13 residues. Germline V gene sequence: CDR1 SGDLS, CDR2 YYNGEE. The V end was cut by 2 bases, the J end by 4 bases, with 9 bases between.

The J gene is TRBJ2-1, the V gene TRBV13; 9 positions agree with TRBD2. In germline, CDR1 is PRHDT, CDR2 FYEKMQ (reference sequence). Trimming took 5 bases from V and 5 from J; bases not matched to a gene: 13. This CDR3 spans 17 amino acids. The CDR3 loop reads CASSPLGRGGRNNEQFF. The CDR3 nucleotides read TGTGCCAGCAGCCCCCTGGGGCGGGGGGGCCGAAACAATGAGCAGTTCTTC. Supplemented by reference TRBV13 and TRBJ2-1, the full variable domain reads AAGVIQSPRHLIKEKRETATLKCYPIPRHDTVYWYQQGPGQDPQFLISFYEKMQSDKGSIPDRFSAQQFSDYHSELNMSSLELGDSALYFCASSPLGRGGRNNEQFFGPGTRLTVL.

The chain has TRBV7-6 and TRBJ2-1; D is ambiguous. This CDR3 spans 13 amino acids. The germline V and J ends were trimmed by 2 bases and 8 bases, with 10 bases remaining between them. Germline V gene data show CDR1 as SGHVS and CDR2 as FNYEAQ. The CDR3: CASSLRLRDEQFF. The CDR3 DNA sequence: TGTGCCAGCAGCTTAAGATTAAGGGATGAGCAGTTCTTC.

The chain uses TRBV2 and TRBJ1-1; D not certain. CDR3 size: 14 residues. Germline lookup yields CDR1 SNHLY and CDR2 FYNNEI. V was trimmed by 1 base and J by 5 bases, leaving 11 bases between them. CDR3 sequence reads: CASSEVQVGTEAFF. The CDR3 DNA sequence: TGTGCCAGCAGTGAAGTGCAGGTGGGGACTGAAGCTTTCTTT.

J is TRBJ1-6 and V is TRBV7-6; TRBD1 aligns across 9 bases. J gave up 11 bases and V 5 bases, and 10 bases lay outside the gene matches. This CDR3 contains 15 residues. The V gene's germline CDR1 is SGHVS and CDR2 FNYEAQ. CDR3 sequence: CASSPTTGGAAPLHF. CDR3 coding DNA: TGTGCCAGCAGCCCTACCACAGGGGGCGCCGCACCCCTCCACTTT. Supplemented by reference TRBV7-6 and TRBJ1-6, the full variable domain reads GAGVSQSPRYKVTKRGQDVALRCDPISGHVSLYWYRQALGQGPEFLTYFNYEAQQDKSGLPNDRFSAERPEGSISTLTIQRTEQRDSAMYRCASSPTTGGAAPLHFGNGTRLTVT.